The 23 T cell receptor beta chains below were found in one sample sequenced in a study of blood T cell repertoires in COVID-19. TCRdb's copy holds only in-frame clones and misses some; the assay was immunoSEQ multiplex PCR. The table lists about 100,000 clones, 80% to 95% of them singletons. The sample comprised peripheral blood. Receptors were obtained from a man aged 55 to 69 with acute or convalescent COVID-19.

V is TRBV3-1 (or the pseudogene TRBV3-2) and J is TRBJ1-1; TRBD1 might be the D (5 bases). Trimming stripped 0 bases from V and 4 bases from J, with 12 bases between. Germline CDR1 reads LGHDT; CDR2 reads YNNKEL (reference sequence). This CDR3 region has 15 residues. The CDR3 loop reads CASSQDLSRATEAFF. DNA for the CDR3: TGTGCCAGCAGCCAAGATCTCAGCAGGGCCACTGAAGCTTTCTTT.

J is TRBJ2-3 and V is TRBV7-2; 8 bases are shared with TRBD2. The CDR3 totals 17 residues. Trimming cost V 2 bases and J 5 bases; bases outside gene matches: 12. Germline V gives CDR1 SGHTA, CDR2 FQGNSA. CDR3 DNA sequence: TGTGCCAGCAGCTTACGGTTAGCGGGACTACCGGGAGATACGCAGTATTTT. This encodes CASSLRLAGLPGDTQYF.

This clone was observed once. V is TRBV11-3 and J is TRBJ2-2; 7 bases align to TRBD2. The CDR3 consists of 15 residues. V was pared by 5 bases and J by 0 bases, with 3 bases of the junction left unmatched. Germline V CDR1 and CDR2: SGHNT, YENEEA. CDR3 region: CASSQRGANTGELFF. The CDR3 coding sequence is TGTGCCAGCAGCCAGCGGGGCGCGAACACCGGGGAGCTGTTTTTT.

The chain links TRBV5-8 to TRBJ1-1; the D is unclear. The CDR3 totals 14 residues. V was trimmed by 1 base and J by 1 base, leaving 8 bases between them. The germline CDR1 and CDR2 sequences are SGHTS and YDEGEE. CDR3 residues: CASSLPDSNTEAFF. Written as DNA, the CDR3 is TGTGCCAGCAGCTTGCCGGACTCGAACACTGAAGCTTTCTTT.

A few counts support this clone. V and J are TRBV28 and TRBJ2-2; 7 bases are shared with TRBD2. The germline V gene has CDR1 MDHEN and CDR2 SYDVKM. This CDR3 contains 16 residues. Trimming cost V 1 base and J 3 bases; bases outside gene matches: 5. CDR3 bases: TGTGCCAGCAGTTTATTGGCGGGAGCGGACACCGGGGAGCTGTTTTTT. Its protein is CASSLLAGADTGELFF. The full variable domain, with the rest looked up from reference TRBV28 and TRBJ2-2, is DVKVTQSSRYLVKRTGEKVFLECVQDMDHENMFWYRQDPGLGLRLIYFSYDVKMKEKGDIPEGYSVSREKKERFSLILESASTNQTSMYLCASSLLAGADTGELFFGEGSRLTVL.

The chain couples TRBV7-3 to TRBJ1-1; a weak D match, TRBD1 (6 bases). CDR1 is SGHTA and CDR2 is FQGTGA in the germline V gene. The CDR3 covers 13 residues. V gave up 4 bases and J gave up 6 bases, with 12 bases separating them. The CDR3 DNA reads TGTGCCAGCAGCTCACAACAGGGCGCTGAAGCTTTCTTT. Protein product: CASSSQQGAEAFF.

The CDR3 DNA reads TGCGCCAGCAGCCAAAACACGGGTCCCCAAGAGACCCAGTACTTC. Translated: CASSQNTGPQETQYF. The chain recombines TRBV5-1 with TRBJ2-5; D is unresolved. Trimming pared 4 bases from V and 1 base from J, leaving 14 bases between. This CDR3 is built from 15 residues. The V gene's germline CDR1 is SGHRS and CDR2 YFSETQ.

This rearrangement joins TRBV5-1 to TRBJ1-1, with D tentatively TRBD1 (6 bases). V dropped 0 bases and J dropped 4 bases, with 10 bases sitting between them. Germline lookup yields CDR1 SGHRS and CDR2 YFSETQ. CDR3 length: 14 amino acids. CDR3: CASSLAGESTEAFF. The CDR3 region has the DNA TGCGCCAGCAGCTTGGCAGGGGAGAGCACTGAAGCTTTCTTT.

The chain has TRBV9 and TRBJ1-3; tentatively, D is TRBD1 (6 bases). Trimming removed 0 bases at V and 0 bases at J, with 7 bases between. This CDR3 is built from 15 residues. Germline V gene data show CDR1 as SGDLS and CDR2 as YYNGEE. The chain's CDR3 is CASSVGTDSGNTIYF. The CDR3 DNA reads TGTGCCAGCAGCGTAGGGACAGACTCTGGAAACACCATATATTTT. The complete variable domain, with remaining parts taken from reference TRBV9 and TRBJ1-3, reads DSGVTQTPKHLITATGQRVTLRCSPRSGDLSVYWYQQSLDQGLQFLIQYYNGEERAKGNILERFSAQQFPDLHSELNLSSLELGDSALYFCASSVGTDSGNTIYFGEGSWLTVV.

The CDR3 DNA sequence: TGTGCCACCAGTGATCCGGGACTAGCGGGGACAGATACGCAGTATTTT. Protein sequence: CATSDPGLAGTDTQYF. V gene TRBV24-1 combines with J gene TRBJ2-3, with 13 bases matching TRBD2. V dropped 3 bases and J dropped 3; count of bases not matched to a gene: 2. From germline, CDR1 is KGHDR and CDR2 SFDVKD. The CDR3 sequence is 16 residues long.

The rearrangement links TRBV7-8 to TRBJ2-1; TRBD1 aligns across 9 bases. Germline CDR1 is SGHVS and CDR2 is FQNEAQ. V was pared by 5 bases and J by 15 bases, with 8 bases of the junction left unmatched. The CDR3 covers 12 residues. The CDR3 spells CASSPRDRVWFF. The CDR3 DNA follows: TGTGCCAGCAGCCCCCGGGACAGGGTGTGGTTCTTC.

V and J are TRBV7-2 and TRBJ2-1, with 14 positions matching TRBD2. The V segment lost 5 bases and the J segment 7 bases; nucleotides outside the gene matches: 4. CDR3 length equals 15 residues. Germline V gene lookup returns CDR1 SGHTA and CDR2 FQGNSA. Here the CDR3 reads CASSPTSGRGNEQFF. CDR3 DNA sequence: TGTGCCAGCAGCCCGACTAGCGGGAGGGGAAATGAGCAGTTCTTC. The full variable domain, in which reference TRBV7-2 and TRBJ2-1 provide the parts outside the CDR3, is GAGVSQSPSNKVTEKGKDVELRCDPISGHTALYWYRQSLGQGLEFLIYFQGNSAPDKSGLPSDRFSAERTGGSVSTLTIQRTQQEDSAVYLCASSPTSGRGNEQFFGPGTRLTVL.

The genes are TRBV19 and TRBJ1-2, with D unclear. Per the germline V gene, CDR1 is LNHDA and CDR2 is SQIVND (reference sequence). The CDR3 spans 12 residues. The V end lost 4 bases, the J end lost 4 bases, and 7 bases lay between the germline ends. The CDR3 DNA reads TGTGCCAGTAGTACTACAGTCTATGGCTACACCTTC. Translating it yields CASSTTVYGYTF.

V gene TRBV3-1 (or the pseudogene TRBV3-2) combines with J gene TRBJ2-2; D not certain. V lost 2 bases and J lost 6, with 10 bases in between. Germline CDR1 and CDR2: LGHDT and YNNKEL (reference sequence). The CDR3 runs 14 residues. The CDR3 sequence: CASSQIFGSGELFF. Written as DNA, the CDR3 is TGTGCCAGCAGCCAAATTTTCGGGTCCGGGGAGCTGTTTTTT.

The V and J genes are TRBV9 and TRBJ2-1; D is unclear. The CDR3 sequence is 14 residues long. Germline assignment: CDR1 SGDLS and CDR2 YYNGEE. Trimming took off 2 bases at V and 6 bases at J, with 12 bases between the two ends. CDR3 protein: CASSVVEPINEQFF. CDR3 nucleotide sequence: TGTGCCAGCAGCGTGGTGGAGCCGATCAATGAGCAGTTCTTC.

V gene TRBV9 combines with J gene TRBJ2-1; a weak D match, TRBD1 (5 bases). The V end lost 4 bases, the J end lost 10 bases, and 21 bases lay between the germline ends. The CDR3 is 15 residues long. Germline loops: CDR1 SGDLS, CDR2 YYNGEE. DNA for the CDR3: TGTGCCAGCAGCCCCTCAGACAGACCCCTAGGGGAGCAGTTCTTC. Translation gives CASSPSDRPLGEQFF.

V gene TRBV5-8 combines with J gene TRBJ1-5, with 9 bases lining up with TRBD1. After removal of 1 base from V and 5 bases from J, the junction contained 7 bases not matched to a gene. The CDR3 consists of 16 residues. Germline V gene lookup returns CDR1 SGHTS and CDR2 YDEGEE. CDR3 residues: CASSLPDRGVHQPQHF. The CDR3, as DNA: TGTGCCAGCAGCTTGCCGGACAGGGGTGTTCATCAGCCCCAGCATTTT.

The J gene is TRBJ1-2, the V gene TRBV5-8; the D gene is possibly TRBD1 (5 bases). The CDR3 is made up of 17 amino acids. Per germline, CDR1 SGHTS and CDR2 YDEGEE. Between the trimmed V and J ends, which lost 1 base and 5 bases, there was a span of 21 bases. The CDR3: CASSLSRGWDGGYGYTF. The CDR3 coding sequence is TGTGCCAGCAGCTTGAGCAGAGGCTGGGATGGGGGGTATGGCTACACCTTC.

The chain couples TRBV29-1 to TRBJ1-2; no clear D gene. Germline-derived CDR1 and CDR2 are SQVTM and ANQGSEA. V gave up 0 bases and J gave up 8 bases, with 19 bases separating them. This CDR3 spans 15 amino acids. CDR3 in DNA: TGCAGCGTTGAAGATGTAGAGGGCGGAACTCGCGGCTACACCTTC. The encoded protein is CSVEDVEGGTRGYTF.

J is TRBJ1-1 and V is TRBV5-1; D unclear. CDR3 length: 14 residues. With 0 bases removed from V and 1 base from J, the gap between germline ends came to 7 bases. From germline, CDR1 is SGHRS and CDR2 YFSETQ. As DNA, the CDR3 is TGCGCCAGCAGCTTGGAGACTTGGAACACTGAAGCTTTCTTT. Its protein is CASSLETWNTEAFF.

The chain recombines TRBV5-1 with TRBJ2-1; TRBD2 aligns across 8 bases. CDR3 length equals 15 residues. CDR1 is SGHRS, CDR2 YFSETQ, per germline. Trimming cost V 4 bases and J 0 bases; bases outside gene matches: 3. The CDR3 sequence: CASSETSASYNEQFF. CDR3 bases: TGCGCCAGCAGCGAGACTAGCGCCTCCTACAATGAGCAGTTCTTC.

CDR3 amino acids: CASSYTTGFYNEQFF. The CDR3 DNA follows: TGTGCCAGCAGCTATACTACAGGGTTTTACAATGAGCAGTTCTTC. The rearrangement joins TRBV11-2 to TRBJ2-1; possibly TRBD1 for D (6 bases). V lost 4 bases and J 4 bases, leaving 14 bases between the germline ends. CDR3 length equals 15 residues. The germline CDR1 and CDR2 sequences are SGHAT and FQNNGV.

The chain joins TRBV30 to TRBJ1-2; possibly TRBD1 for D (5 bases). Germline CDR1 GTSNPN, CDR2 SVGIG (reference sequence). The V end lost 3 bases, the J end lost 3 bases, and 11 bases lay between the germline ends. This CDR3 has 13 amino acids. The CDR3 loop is CAWSDSSYYGYTF. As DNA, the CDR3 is TGTGCCTGGAGCGACAGCTCCTACTATGGCTACACCTTC.